A single sample is the source of the 2 T cell receptor beta chains below, sequenced in a study of blood T cell repertoires in COVID-19. TCRdb's copy holds only in-frame clones and misses some; the assay was immunoSEQ multiplex PCR. The table shows some 160,000 clones, with 75% to 85% occurring only once. Material for sequencing was peripheral blood. The origin of the receptors is a woman aged 50 to 60 with acute or convalescent COVID-19.

The chain is built from TRBV7-9 and TRBJ2-7, with 15 bases fitting TRBD2. Germline assignment: CDR1 SEHNR and CDR2 FQNEAQ (reference sequence). The V segment lost 5 bases and the J segment 6 bases; nucleotides outside the gene matches: 5. There are 15 residues in the CDR3. The CDR3 protein is CASSPGTSGGSEQYF. Here the CDR3 DNA reads TGTGCCAGCAGCCCAGGGACTAGCGGGGGGAGCGAGCAGTACTTC.

This clone was picked up a small number of times. The V and J genes are TRBV7-2 and TRBJ2-5; 9 nucleotides match TRBD2. Trimming removed 5 bases from V and 4 bases from J; junction bases left unmatched: 17. The CDR3 sequence is 18 residues long. Germline V gene sequence: CDR1 SGHTA, CDR2 FQGNSA. This CDR3 reads CASSPGTAGGPQLETQYF. The CDR3 nucleotides read TGTGCCAGCAGCCCCGGAACCGCGGGGGGGCCTCAGTTAGAGACCCAGTACTTC.